A single sample gave rise to the 15 T cell receptor beta chains below, sequenced in a study of blood T cell repertoires in COVID-19. The protocol was immunoSEQ multiplex PCR, while the TCRdb copy is restricted to in-frame clones and leaves out a portion. Among about 120,000 clones listed, more than 80% were seen once. The specimen sequenced was peripheral blood. The receptor source for this set is a human donor in a cohort sampled during active COVID-19.

The chain carries TRBV6-9 and TRBJ2-1; 7 bases are a match to TRBD2. The CDR3 loop spans 15 amino acids. After removal of 7 bases from V and 7 bases from J, the junction contained 13 bases not matched to a gene. Per the germline V gene, CDR1 is MNHGY and CDR2 is SVAAGI. The CDR3 nucleotides are TGTGCCAGCACAATGGGGTCGGGAGCGGGAAATGAGCAGTTCTTC. As protein: CASTMGSGAGNEQFF.

The chain carries TRBV19 and TRBJ2-7; unclear D gene. The V end was cut by 2 bases, the J end by 0 bases, with 8 bases between. Per the germline V gene, CDR1 is LNHDA and CDR2 is SQIVND (reference sequence). The CDR3 runs 14 residues. CDR3 in DNA: TGTGCCAGTAGTATACCTGGCAACTCCTACGAGCAGTACTTC. The encoded protein is CASSIPGNSYEQYF.

The rearrangement links TRBV6-2 or TRBV6-3 to TRBJ1-6; 8 nucleotides line up with TRBD1. The V segment lost 0 bases and the J segment 14 bases; nucleotides outside the gene matches: 9. The CDR3 runs 15 residues. Germline CDR1 reads MNHEY; CDR2 reads SVGEGT. CDR3 amino acids: CASSYSTGEFWALHF. The DNA of the CDR3 is TGTGCCAGCAGTTACTCGACAGGGGAGTTTTGGGCCCTCCACTTT.

The V and J genes are TRBV4-3 and TRBJ2-1, with 7 bases identical to TRBD2. The CDR3 length is 16 residues. From germline, CDR1 is LGHNA and CDR2 YSLEER. J lost 5 bases, V lost 0 bases, and 7 bases had no gene match. The CDR3 reads CASSQDGLGLNNEQFF. The CDR3 nucleotides are TGCGCCAGCAGCCAAGATGGACTAGGGCTCAACAATGAGCAGTTCTTC.

V is TRBV18 and J is TRBJ2-7, with TRBD2 matching 13 bases. The V and J ends lost 2 bases and 7 bases, in that order; junction bases with no gene match: 8. CDR3 size: 16 residues. CDR1 KGHSH and CDR2 LQKENI come from the germline V gene. CDR3 sequence (DNA): TGTGCCAGCTCACCAACTAGCGGGGGGGCCTACGGGGAGCAGTACTTC. It codes for CASSPTSGGAYGEQYF.

The V and J genes are TRBV9 and TRBJ2-7; TRBD2 is a possible D gene (5 bases). Deletions cut 0 bases from V and 3 bases from J, with 19 bases between. Germline-derived CDR1 and CDR2 are SGDLS and YYNGEE. The CDR3 is 17 amino acids. CDR3 DNA sequence: TGTGCCAGCAGCGTAGGAGATTTTAGCGAAAGGGTCTACGAGCAGTACTTC. Translated, it gives CASSVGDFSERVYEQYF.

This chain uses TRBV7-2 with TRBJ2-1; 8 bases align to TRBD2. This CDR3 contains 17 residues. Germline CDR1 reads SGHTA; CDR2 reads FQGNSA. Germline trimming cut 1 base from V and 5 bases from J; bases unmatched to any gene: 10. This CDR3 is CASSLGSSGGPDNEQFF. The CDR3 DNA reads as TGTGCCAGCAGCTTAGGATCAAGCGGGGGCCCAGACAATGAGCAGTTCTTC.

The chain combines TRBV5-1 with TRBJ1-1; no firm D call. The CDR3 is 15 amino acids. V was trimmed by 0 bases and J by 1 base, leaving 10 bases between them. Germline V gene sequence: CDR1 SGHRS, CDR2 YFSETQ. The CDR3 sequence: CASSLGAMRNTEAFF. DNA for the CDR3: TGCGCCAGCAGCTTGGGGGCAATGCGGAACACTGAAGCTTTCTTT.

V is TRBV28 and J is TRBJ2-1; 13 bases align to TRBD2. The germline gives CDR1 MDHEN, CDR2 SYDVKM. This CDR3 region has 16 residues. V dropped 6 bases and J dropped 7; count of bases not matched to a gene: 9. The CDR3 region is CASSQGLAGVGNEQFF. For the CDR3, the DNA is TGTGCCAGCAGCCAAGGACTAGCGGGAGTGGGGAATGAGCAGTTCTTC.

This chain's CDR3 is CAWSRDRPYGYTF. The CDR3 DNA follows: TGTGCCTGGAGCCGGGACAGACCGTATGGCTACACCTTC. The J gene is TRBJ1-2, the V gene TRBV30, with 7 bases identical to TRBD1. The CDR3 has 13 amino acids. Germline-derived CDR1 and CDR2 are GTSNPN and SVGIG (reference sequence). The trim removed 3 bases at V and 5 bases at J, leaving 6 bases unmatched.

This chain connects TRBV11-2 to TRBJ2-7; D possibly corresponds to TRBD2 (5 bases). CDR3 size: 13 residues. The V end lost 0 bases, the J end lost 12 bases, and 15 bases lay between the germline ends. CDR1 is SGHAT, CDR2 FQNNGV, per germline. Written as DNA, the CDR3 is TGTGCCAGCAGCTTAGAAGGTAGCGTCGGTAGGTACTTC. Translating it yields CASSLEGSVGRYF.

V gene TRBV7-2 combines with J gene TRBJ1-4; weak D call: TRBD1 (5 bases). Looked up from germline, CDR1 is SGHTA and CDR2 is FQGNSA. Trimming pared 3 bases from V and 8 bases from J, leaving 13 bases between. The CDR3 extends over 14 amino acids. CDR3 region: CASSFRQGGEKLFF. CDR3 in DNA: TGTGCCAGCAGCTTTAGGCAGGGCGGCGAAAAACTGTTTTTT.

The rearrangement uses TRBV28 and TRBJ1-5; a possible D gene is TRBD1 (6 bases). The CDR3 length is 14 residues. The V end lost 3 bases, the J end lost 7 bases, and 13 bases lay between the germline ends. Germline values: CDR1 MDHEN, CDR2 SYDVKM. For the CDR3, the DNA is TGTGCCAGCAGTTTGTGGGGGCGCGAACAGCCCCAGCATTTT. Residues: CASSLWGREQPQHF.

The chain carries TRBV5-5 and TRBJ1-4; TRBD1 aligns across 8 bases. Germline trimming cut 4 bases from V and 7 bases from J; bases unmatched to any gene: 6. Germline assignment: CDR1 SGHKS and CDR2 YYEKEE (reference sequence). The CDR3 contains 14 residues. CDR3 sequence (DNA): TGTGCCAGCAGCCCGGACAGGGTTAGTGAAAAACTGTTTTTT. This gives the protein CASSPDRVSEKLFF.

A word on this clone: Other DNA sequences of this sample code for an identical CDR3. V usage is TRBV12-5 and J usage is TRBJ2-7; TRBD2 agrees at 7 bases. Looked up from germline, CDR1 is LGHNT and CDR2 is FRNRAP. After removal of 1 base from V and 0 bases from J, the junction contained 12 bases not matched to a gene. This CDR3 is 18 amino acids long. The CDR3 sequence is CASGLGGGGGGNSYEQYF. The DNA of the CDR3 is TGTGCTAGTGGTTTGGGGGGCGGCGGGGGAGGAAACTCCTACGAGCAGTACTTC.